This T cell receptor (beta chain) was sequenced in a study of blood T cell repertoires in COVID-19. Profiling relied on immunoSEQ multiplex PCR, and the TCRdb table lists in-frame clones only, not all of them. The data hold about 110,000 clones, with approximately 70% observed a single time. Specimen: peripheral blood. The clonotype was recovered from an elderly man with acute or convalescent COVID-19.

CDR3 sequence (DNA): TGTGCCAGCAGTGAACGGCCAGGAGGAGGCTACACCTTC. Amino acid sequence: CASSERPGGGYTF. The chain joins TRBV2 to TRBJ1-2; no clear D gene. The CDR3 totals 13 residues. Germline assignment: CDR1 SNHLY and CDR2 FYNNEI. The V end was cut by 2 bases, the J end by 8 bases, with 12 bases between.